This T cell receptor (beta chain) stems from a study of cytomegalovirus exposure and HLA in healthy donors. On this clone: What it binds is unknown.

With 60 Vbeta and 13 Jbeta primers, the PCR was carried out. Data came from immunoSEQ multiplex PCR; TCRdb stores just in-frame clones and leaves some out. The sample holds about 93,000 clones, approximately 80% seen once. Germline CDR1 is SGHTA and CDR2 is FQGTGA. CDR3 length equals 17 residues. With 5 bases clipped from V and 7 bases from J, the junction kept 10 bases outside the gene matches. General study results and limits: Immune exposure was documented only through CMV serostatus.

This clonotype was sampled from a man in his fifties or sixties in good health and CMV-seronegative. The chain is built from TRBV7-3 and TRBJ2-1, with TRBD2 matching over 14 bases. Material for sequencing was PBMCs. The CDR3: CASSPLPGLAGVNEQFF. The CDR3 DNA sequence: TGTGCCAGCAGCCCCCTACCGGGACTAGCGGGAGTAAATGAGCAGTTCTTC.